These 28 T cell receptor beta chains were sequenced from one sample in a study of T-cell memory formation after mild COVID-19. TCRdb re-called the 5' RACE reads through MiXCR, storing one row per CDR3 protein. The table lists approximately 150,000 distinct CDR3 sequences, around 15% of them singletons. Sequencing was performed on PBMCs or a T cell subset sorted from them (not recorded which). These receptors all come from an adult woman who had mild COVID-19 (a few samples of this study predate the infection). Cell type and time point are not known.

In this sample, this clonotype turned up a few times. CDR3 sequence (DNA): TGTGCCAGCAGTCCTCAGACAGGGTACGAGCAGTACTTC. Encoded protein: CASSPQTGYEQYF. This chain joins TRBV27 and TRBJ2-7; 7 nucleotides align to TRBD1. CDR1 and CDR2 from the germline V gene are MNHEY and SMNVEV (reference sequence). V was clipped by 5 bases and J by 4 bases; unmatched bases: 5. This CDR3 has 13 residues.

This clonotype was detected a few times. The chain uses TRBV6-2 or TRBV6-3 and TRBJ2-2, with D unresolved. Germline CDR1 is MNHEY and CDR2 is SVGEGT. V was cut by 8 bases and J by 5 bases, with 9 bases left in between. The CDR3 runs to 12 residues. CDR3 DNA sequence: TGTGCCAGCCTCCGGCTGACCGGGGAGCTGTTTTTT. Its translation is CASLRLTGELFF.

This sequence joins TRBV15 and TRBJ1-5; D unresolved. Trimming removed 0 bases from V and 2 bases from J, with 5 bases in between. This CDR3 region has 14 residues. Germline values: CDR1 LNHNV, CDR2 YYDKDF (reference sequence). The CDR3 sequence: CATSRDRGNQPQHF. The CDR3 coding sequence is TGTGCCACCAGCAGAGATAGGGGCAATCAGCCCCAGCATTTT.

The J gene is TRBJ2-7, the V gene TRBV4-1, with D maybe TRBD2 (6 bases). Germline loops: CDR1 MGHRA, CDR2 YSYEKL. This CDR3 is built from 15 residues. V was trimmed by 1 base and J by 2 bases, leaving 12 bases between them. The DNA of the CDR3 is TGCGCCAGCAGCCAAGGACTAGGGCTCACCTACGAGCAGTACTTC. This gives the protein CASSQGLGLTYEQYF.

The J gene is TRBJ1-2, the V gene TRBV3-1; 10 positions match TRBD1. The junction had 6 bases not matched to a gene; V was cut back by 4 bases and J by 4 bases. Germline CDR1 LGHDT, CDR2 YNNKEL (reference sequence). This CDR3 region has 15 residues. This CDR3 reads CASSLGQGEGYGYTF. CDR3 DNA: TGTGCCAGCAGCCTCGGACAGGGGGAGGGCTATGGCTACACCTTC.

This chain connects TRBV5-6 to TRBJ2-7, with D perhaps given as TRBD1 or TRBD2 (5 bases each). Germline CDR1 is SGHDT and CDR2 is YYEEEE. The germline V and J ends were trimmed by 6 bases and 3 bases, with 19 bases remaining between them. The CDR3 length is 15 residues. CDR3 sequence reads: CASTLGSGRVYEQYF. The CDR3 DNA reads TGTGCCAGCACCCTCGGTTCAGGGCGGGTCTACGAGCAGTACTTC. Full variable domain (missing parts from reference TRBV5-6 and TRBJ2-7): DAGVTQSPTHLIKTRGQQVTLRCSPKSGHDTVSWYQQALGQGPQFIFQYYEEEERQRGNFPDRFSGHQFPNYSSELNVNALLLGDSALYLCASTLGSGRVYEQYFGPGTRLTVT.

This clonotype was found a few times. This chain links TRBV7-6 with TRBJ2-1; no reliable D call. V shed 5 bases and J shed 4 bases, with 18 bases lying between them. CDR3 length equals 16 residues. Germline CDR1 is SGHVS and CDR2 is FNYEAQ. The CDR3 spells CASSLRPQSLYNEQFF. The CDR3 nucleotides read TGTGCCAGCAGCCTGAGACCCCAGTCACTTTACAATGAGCAGTTCTTC. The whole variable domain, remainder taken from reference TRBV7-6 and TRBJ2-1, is GAGVSQSPRYKVTKRGQDVALRCDPISGHVSLYWYRQALGQGPEFLTYFNYEAQQDKSGLPNDRFSAERPEGSISTLTIQRTEQRDSAMYRCASSLRPQSLYNEQFFGPGTRLTVL.

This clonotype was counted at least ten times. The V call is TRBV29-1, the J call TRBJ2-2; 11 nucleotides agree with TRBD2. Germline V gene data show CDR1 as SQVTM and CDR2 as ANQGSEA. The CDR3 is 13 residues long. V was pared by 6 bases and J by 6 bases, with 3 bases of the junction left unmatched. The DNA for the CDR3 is TGCAGCGTCACTAGCGGGAGTTCCGGGGAGCTGTTTTTT. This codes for CSVTSGSSGELFF.

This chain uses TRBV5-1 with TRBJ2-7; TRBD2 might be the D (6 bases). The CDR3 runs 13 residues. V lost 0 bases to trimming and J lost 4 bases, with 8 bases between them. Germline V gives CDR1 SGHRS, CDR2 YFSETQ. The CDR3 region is CASSLVGGYEQYF. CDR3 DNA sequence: TGCGCCAGCAGCTTGGTTGGGGGGTACGAGCAGTACTTC.

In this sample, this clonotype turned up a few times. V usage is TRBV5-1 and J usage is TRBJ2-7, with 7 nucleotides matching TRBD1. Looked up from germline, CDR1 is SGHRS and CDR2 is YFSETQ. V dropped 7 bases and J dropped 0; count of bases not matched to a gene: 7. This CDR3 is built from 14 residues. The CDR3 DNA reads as TGCGCCAGCCGACTCCGGGACAGCTCCTACGAGCAGTACTTC. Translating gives CASRLRDSSYEQYF.

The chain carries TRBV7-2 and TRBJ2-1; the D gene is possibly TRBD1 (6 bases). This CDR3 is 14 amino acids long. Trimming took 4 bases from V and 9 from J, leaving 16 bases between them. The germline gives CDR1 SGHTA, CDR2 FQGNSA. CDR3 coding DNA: TGTGCCAGCAGCTCTCTTACAGGGTTGGGTGAGCAGTTCTTC. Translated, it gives CASSSLTGLGEQFF.

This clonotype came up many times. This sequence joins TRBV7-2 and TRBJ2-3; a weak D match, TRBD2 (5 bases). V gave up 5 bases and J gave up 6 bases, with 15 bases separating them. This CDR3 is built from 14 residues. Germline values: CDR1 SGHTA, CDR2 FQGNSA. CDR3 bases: TGTGCCAGCAGCGCCCGGGATCCGGCGGATACGCAGTATTTT. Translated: CASSARDPADTQYF.

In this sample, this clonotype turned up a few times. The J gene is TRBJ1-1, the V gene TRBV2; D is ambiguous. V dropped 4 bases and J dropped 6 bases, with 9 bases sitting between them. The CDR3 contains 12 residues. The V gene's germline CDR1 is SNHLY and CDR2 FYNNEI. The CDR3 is CASSVGGPEAFF. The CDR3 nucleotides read TGTGCCAGCAGTGTAGGAGGCCCTGAAGCTTTCTTT.

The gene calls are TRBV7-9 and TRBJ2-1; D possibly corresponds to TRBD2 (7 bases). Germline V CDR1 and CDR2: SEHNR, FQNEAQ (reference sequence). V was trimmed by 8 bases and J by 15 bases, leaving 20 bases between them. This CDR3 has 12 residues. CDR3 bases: TGTGCCAGCGGGCAGGAGGGGGGGATTCCGTTCTTC. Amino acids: CASGQEGGIPFF.

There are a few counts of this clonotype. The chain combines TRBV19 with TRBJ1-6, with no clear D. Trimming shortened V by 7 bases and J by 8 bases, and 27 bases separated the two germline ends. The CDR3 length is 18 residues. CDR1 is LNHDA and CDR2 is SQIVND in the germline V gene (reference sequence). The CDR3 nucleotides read TGTGCCAGTACCCCCCGCAAGGTTCTACCACTCTCCGATTCACCCCTCCACTTT. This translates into CASTPRKVLPLSDSPLHF.

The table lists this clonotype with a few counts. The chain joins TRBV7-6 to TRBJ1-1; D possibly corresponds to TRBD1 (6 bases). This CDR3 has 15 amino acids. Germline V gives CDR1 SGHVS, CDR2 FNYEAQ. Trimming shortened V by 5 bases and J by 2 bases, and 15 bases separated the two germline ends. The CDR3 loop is CASSAPGHPNTEAFF. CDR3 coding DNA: TGTGCCAGCAGCGCCCCGGGACACCCAAACACTGAAGCTTTCTTT.

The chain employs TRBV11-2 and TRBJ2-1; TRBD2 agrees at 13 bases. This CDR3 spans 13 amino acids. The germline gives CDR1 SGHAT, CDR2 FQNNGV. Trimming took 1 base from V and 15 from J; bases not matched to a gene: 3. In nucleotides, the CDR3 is TGTGCCAGCAGCTTAGGGGGACTAGCGGGACCGTTCTTC. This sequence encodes CASSLGGLAGPFF.

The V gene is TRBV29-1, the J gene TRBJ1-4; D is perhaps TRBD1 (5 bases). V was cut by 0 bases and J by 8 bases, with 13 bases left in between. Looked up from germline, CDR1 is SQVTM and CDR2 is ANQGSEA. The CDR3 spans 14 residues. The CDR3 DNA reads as TGCAGCGTTGAAGAGGGGGGGGTCCGCGAAAAACTGTTTTTT. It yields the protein CSVEEGGVREKLFF.

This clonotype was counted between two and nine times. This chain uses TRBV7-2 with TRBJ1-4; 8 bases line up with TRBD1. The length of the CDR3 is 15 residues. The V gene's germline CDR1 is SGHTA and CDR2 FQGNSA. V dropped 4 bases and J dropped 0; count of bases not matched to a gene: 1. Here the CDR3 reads CASSSDRATNEKLFF. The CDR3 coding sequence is TGTGCCAGCAGCTCGGACAGGGCAACTAATGAAAAACTGTTTTTT.

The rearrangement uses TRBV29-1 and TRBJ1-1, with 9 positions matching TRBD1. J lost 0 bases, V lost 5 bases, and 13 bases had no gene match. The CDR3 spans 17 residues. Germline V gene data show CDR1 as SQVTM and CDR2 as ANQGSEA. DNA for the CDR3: TGCAGCGTTCATGAGAATACAGGGGGCTACCTGAACACTGAAGCTTTCTTT. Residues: CSVHENTGGYLNTEAFF.

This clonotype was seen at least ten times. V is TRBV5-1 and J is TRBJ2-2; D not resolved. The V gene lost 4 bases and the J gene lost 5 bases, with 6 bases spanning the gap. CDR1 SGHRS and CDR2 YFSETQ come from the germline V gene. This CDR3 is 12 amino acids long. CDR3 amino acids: CASSPTTGELFF. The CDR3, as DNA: TGCGCCAGCAGCCCGACTACCGGGGAGCTGTTTTTT.

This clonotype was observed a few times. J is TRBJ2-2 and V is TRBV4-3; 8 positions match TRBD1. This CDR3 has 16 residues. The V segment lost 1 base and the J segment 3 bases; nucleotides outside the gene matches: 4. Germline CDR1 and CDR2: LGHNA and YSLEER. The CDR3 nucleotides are TGCGCCAGCAGCCAAGTTGACAGGGGCGACACCGGGGAGCTGTTTTTT. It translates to CASSQVDRGDTGELFF.

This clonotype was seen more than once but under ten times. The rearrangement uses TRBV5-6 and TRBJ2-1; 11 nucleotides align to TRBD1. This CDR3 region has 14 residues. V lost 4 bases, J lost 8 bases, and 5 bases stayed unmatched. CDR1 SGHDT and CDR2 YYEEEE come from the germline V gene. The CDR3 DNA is TGTGCCAGCAGCCCCGGGACAGGGGGGGATGAGCAGTTCTTC. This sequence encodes CASSPGTGGDEQFF.

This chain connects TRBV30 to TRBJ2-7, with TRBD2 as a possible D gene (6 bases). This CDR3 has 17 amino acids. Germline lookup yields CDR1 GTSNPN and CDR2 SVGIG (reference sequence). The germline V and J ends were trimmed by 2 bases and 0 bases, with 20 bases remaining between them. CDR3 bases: TGTGCCTGGAGTAAGAGCTCACTTGTGGGGGGCTCCTACGAGCAGTACTTC. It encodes CAWSKSSLVGGSYEQYF.

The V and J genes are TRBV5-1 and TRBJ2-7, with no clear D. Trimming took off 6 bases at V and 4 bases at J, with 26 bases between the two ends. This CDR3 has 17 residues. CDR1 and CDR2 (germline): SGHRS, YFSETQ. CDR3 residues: CASTVRQPVFLGYEQYF. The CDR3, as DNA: TGCGCCAGCACGGTCCGACAACCTGTTTTTCTTGGATACGAGCAGTACTTC. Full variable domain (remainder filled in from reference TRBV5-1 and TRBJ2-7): KAGVTQTPRYLIKTRGQQVTLSCSPISGHRSVSWYQQTPGQGLQFLFEYFSETQRNKGNFPGRFSGRQFSNSRSEMNVSTLELGDSALYLCASTVRQPVFLGYEQYFGPGTRLTVT.

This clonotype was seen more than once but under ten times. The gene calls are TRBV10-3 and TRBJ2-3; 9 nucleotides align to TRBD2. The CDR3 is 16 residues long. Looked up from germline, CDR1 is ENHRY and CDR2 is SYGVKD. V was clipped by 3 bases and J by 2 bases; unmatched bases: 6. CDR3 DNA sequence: TGTGCCATCAGTGACCCAGCGGGGGGTCTCACAGATACGCAGTATTTT. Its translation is CAISDPAGGLTDTQYF.

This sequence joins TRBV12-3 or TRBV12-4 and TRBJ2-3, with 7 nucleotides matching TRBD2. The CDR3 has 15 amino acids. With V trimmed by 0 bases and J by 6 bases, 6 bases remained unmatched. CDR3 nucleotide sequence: TGTGCCAGCAGTTTAGCCGGCGGGAGCGGCGATACGCAGTATTTT. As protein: CASSLAGGSGDTQYF.

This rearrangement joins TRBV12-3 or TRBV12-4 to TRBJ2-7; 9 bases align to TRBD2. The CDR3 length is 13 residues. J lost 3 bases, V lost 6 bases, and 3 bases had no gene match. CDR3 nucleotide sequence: TGTGCCAGCAGGGTTAGCGGGGGCTACGAGCAGTACTTC. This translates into CASRVSGGYEQYF.